Described below is a single T cell receptor beta chain sequence and its context. Antigen: not known. It was by 5'RACE template switching with UMIs that TCR beta cDNA was made. TCRdb reprocessed the 5' RACE reads; each CDR3 protein has one entry and no DNA is given. This sample contains 550,000 to 600,000 distinct CDR3 sequences. This entry belongs to a study of T cells expressing NK-cell markers. Turning to the study itself: It was sorted CD3+CD56+NKG2C+, CD3+CD56+NKG2C- and CD3+CD56-NKG2C+ T cells that supplied the TCR beta repertoires.

Study results and limitations: The dominant NKG2C+ clonotypes represented about 1.0-8% of CD8+ T cells in five or six donors. Whether expanded NKG2C+ T cell clones recognized HCMV stayed uncertain.

The CDR3 sequence is 16 residues long. Per the germline V gene, CDR1 is DFQATT and CDR2 is SNEGSKA (reference sequence). The sequence derives from a man in his late teens or twenties in good health. Sequenced material: blood T cells: a sorted CD56 or NKG2C T cell subset, CD4+ or CD8+ T cells, or bulk PBMC T cells (not recorded which). The chain is built from TRBV20-1 and TRBJ2-2; absent DNA, TCRdb's TRBD1 call cannot be checked. The CDR3 reads CSARDRGRGGSGELFF.